This paragraph covers one T cell receptor beta chain sequence. Its antigen is not yet known. The sample holds no much larger clone one base away, and base qualities are not on file. Trimming leaves V shorter by 3 bases and J shorter by 0 bases, with the junction holding 8 bases beyond the gene matches. CDR1 and CDR2, looked up from the germline V gene (reference sequence), are DFQATT and SNEGSKA. The CDR3 measures 18 amino acids from cysteine to phenylalanine. Kept here is only the CDR3 DNA, which spans 54 bases and is read in frame from base 1. This specimen belongs to a study of Ad26.COV2.S vaccination and SARS-CoV-2 variants (dated by TCRdb to the early 2020s). Some background on the complete study: Donors in the vaccine arm were drawn from COV1001, a phase I-IIa trial of Ad26.COV2.S in healthy adults that was multicentre, randomized, double-blind and placebo-controlled. Ad26.COV2.S was given intramuscularly at 5x10^10 or 1x10^11 viral particles, as a single shot or as two shots 56 days apart. Investigators did not know the trial group allocation while performing experiments and assessing outcomes. TCRbeta repertoire sequencing was used to assess the specificity and breadth of SARS-CoV-2-reactive T cell receptors after Ad26.COV2.S vaccination. Trial participants were randomized into five groups of five, in which low-dose or high-dose Ad26.COV2.S was given once or twice, or placebo was given on both occasions. A total of some 30 samples were included in the TCR-sequenced set, comprising roughly 20 Ad26.COV2.S vaccine recipients, 5 placebo recipients and 8 SARS-CoV-2 convalescent individuals.

The treatment or condition label corresponds to: about 20 received Ad26.COV2.S at low or high dose, single or two shots; about five received placebo; per-sample allocation not given. For vaccine and placebo recipients, the sequenced repertoires came from samples collected on day 63 after the first injection. Cohort 1b enrolled 20 to 30 adults aged 18-55 years at a single site in Boston, USA, between 29 July and 7 August 2020. Ad26.COV2.S was a replication-incompetent adenovirus type 26 vector that expressed a prefusion-stabilized SARS-CoV-2 spike protein derived from the original Wuhan strain. The immunoSEQ Assay was the method used to sequence TCRbeta CDR3 regions. After extraction, genomic DNA underwent amplification by bias-controlled multiplex PCR, followed by high-throughput sequencing. The study's processing was this. To quantify the absolute abundance of each unique TCRbeta CDR3 region, sequences were collapsed and filtered. T cell fraction was estimated by normalization of TCRbeta template counts to usable DNA, with usable DNA being measured through amplification of reference genes present in all nucleated cells. Repertoire TCRs were annotated as SARS-CoV-2-specific by exact matching of V gene, CDR3 amino acid sequence and J gene to a known reactive TCR set. The reference SARS-CoV-2 TCR set came from MIRA and was filtered for enrichment in COVID-19-positive ImmuneCODE repertoires, removing public or cross-reactive TCRs. Using the MIRA antigens, annotated TCRs were further analysed by specific ORF or by position within an ORF. Depth was the summed frequency of annotated unique rearrangements, while breadth was defined as annotated unique rearrangements over total unique productive rearrangements. TCR breadth was compared between groups using two-sided Wilcoxon rank-sum tests. In its TCRdb copy, this immuneACCESS table keeps in-frame sequences only and misses some clones. Where compared with another copy, unresolved V genes explain less than half of these, and the others have no known cause. Clonal size and the V and J genes are those of that table, whereas D and trimming came from the DNA. Within this sample are some 300,000 clones, with 86% of them counted one time only. 1.5% to 2.5% of the sample rests with the top ten.

Here is what the overall study found, with its caveats: The study was not powered to compare responses between vaccine doses or regimens. Ad26.COV2.S recipients had higher spike-specific TCR breadth than placebo recipients (P = 0.0014). Comparable non-spike TCR breadth was observed between vaccine and placebo recipients, consistent with only spike being contained in the vaccine. After vaccination, spike-specific CD8+ and CD4+ T cell responses were reported to show substantial breadth. The authors noted that total T cell responses may have been underestimated by the TCR breadth and depth analyses.

Recombination linked TRBV20-1 to TRBJ1-6; TRBD1 lines up with 10 middle nucleotides. Sequences were derived from peripheral blood, sampled in a trial of Ad26.COV2.S vaccine versus placebo. The origin of this receptor is a person aged 18-60 years who received the Ad26.COV2.S COVID-19 vaccine or a placebo. The CDR3 amino acid sequence is: CSASPGTGASSYNSPLHF. Read as DNA, the sequence is TGCAGTGCTAGTCCCGGGACAGGGGCGAGCTCCTATAATTCACCCCTCCACTTT.